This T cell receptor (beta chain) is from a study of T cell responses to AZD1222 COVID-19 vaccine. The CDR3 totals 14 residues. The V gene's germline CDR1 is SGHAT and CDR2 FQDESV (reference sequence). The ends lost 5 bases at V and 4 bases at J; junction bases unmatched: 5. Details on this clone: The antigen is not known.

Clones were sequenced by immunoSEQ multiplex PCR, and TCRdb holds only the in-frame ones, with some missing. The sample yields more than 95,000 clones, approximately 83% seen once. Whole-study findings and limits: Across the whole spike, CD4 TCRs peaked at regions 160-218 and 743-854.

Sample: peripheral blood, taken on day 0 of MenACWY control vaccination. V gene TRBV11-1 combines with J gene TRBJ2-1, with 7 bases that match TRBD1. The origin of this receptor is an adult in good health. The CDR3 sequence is CASSPGQRYNEQFF. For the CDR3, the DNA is TGTGCCAGCAGCCCGGGACAGAGGTACAATGAGCAGTTCTTC.